This T cell receptor beta chain was retrieved from a study of shared clonotypes between healthy human individuals. An assay was performed, and its level was deep. Assay used: immunoSEQ multiplex PCR; TCRdb lists only in-frame clones, some missing. This sample has over a million clones; approximately 80% occur once, and the top ten carry around 0.61%. This clone was seen a handful of times. The receptor comes from a man between 18 and 35 years old in good health. Some clones in this sample may be carry-over from other donors' samples. Sequenced material: memory CD4+ T cells from PBMCs. The subset: CD45RA-negative fraction.

The CDR3 coding sequence is TGTGCCAGCAGTGGCAGGGGGCCGAACACTGAAGCTTTCTTT. Residues: CASSGRGPNTEAFF. V gene TRBV25-1 combines with J gene TRBJ1-1; TRBD1 matches 8 bases. Germline CDR1 reads MGHDK; CDR2 reads SYGVNS. The junction had 2 bases not matched to a gene; V was cut back by 4 bases and J by 1 base. The CDR3 contains 14 residues.